Detailed here is one TCR beta chain. The junction departs from germline at one end; a sequencing error may be responsible. These data belong to a study of blood T cell repertoires in COVID-19. The overall study: From T cells, B-cell-depleted T cells, or PBMCs came the material, which was cDNA or gDNA.

The germline V gene encodes CDR1 LNHNV and CDR2 YYDKDF (reference sequence). There are 13 residues in the CDR3. How the authors handled the data: Cell counts per sample came from amplifying reference gene primers. Profiled with immunoSEQ multiplex PCR; TCRdb holds only in-frame clones, not every one. That table supplies the V and J calls and clone size; D and trimming were determined from the DNA. The sample has 250,000 to 300,000 clones; approximately 80% are singletons. The sequence was collected from a woman in her sixties or seventies with active or convalescent COVID-19. V is TRBV15 and J is TRBJ2-1; D is perhaps TRBD2 (6 bases). The sequenced material came from peripheral blood. DNA for the CDR3: TGTGCCGCTTCCCGGGGGACCTACAATGAACAGTTCTTC. This codes for CAASRGTYNEQFF.